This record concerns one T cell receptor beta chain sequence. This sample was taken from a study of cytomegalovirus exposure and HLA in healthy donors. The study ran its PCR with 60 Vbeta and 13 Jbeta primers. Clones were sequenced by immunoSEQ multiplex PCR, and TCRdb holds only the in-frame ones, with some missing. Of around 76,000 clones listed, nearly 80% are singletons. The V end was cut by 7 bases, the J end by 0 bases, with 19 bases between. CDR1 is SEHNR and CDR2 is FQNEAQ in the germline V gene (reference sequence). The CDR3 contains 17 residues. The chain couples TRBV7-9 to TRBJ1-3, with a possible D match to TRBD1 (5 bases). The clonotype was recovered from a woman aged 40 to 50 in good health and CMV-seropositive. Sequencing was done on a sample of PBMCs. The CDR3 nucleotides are TGTGCCAGCACCTCCACGGCGGCAGGGCCCTCTGGAAACACCATATATTTT. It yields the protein CASTSTAAGPSGNTIYF. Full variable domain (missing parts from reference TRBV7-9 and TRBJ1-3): DTGVSQNPRHKITKRGQNVTFRCDPISEHNRLYWYRQTLGQGPEFLTYFQNEAQLEKSRLLSDRFSAERPKGSFSTLEIQRTEQGDSAMYLCASTSTAAGPSGNTIYFGEGSWLTVV.